A single sample gave rise to the 32 T cell receptor beta chains below, sequenced in a study of shared clonotypes between healthy human individuals. Clones were read by immunoSEQ multiplex PCR, and TCRdb kept only the in-frame ones, dropping some. The sample holds more than 2 million clones, around 95% seen once. The sequencing input was naive CD4+ T cells sorted from blood. The subset was: CD45RA+ positively selected. These receptors were collected from a man younger than 35 in good health.

This chain links TRBV5-1 with TRBJ2-5; a possible D gene is TRBD2 (5 bases). Trimming took off 2 bases at V and 7 bases at J, with 9 bases between the two ends. CDR3 length equals 12 residues. Per germline, CDR1 SGHRS and CDR2 YFSETQ. DNA for the CDR3: TGCGCCAGCAGCTTTGAGGGAGTGACCCAGTACTTC. Translated: CASSFEGVTQYF.

Turning to this clone: At the DNA level, this CDR3 is encoded by other sequences in the same sample as well. V and J are TRBV2 and TRBJ2-3; 9 nucleotides align to TRBD1. V lost 5 bases and J lost 1; bases outside the gene matches: 1. Germline V gene sequence: CDR1 SNHLY, CDR2 FYNNEI. The CDR3 is made up of 14 amino acids. The CDR3 loop is CASSRDRGTDTQYF. CDR3 in DNA: TGTGCCAGCAGTAGGGACAGGGGCACAGATACGCAGTATTTT.

The J gene is TRBJ2-3, the V gene TRBV7-6; D tentatively reads TRBD1 or TRBD2 (5 bases each). In germline, CDR1 is SGHVS, CDR2 FNYEAQ. CDR3 length: 12 amino acids. V was trimmed by 5 bases and J by 8 bases, leaving 11 bases between them. The CDR3 region has the DNA TGTGCCAGCAGCCCGTCCGGGACTACGCAGTATTTT. This sequence encodes CASSPSGTTQYF. Looking up the rest from reference TRBV7-6 and TRBJ2-3 gives the full variable domain: GAGVSQSPRYKVTKRGQDVALRCDPISGHVSLYWYRQALGQGPEFLTYFNYEAQQDKSGLPNDRFSAERPEGSISTLTIQRTEQRDSAMYRCASSPSGTTQYFGPGTRLTVL.

This clone was seen once. The chain employs TRBV10-2 and TRBJ2-5; D is undetermined. V was shortened by 6 bases and J by 5 bases, with 13 bases between the two germline ends. This CDR3 spans 13 amino acids. Germline loops: CDR1 WSHSY, CDR2 SAAADI. The CDR3 loop reads CASRGNIRETQYF. CDR3 in DNA: TGCGCCAGCAGGGGAAACATTAGGGAGACCCAGTACTTC.

This clone was counted a few times. Other DNA sequences within the sample encode an identical CDR3. The J gene is TRBJ2-7, the V gene TRBV5-1; D might be TRBD1 (5 bases). The CDR3 spans 12 residues. The germline V gene has CDR1 SGHRS and CDR2 YFSETQ. Trimming took off 3 bases at V and 4 bases at J, with 8 bases between the two ends. This CDR3 reads CASSSQGYEQYF. CDR3 sequence (DNA): TGCGCCAGCAGCTCCCAGGGTTACGAGCAGTACTTC.

The V call is TRBV5-1, the J call TRBJ1-4, with TRBD1 matching 9 bases. The CDR3 covers 14 residues. In germline, CDR1 is SGHRS, CDR2 YFSETQ. Germline trimming cut 1 base from V and 7 bases from J; bases unmatched to any gene: 2. CDR3 bases: TGCGCCAGCAGCTTGACAGGGGGCACTGAAAAACTGTTTTTT. It encodes CASSLTGGTEKLFF.

This chain uses TRBV15 with TRBJ2-7; no clear D gene. The germline V and J ends were trimmed by 1 base and 5 bases, with 18 bases remaining between them. This CDR3 comprises 16 residues. CDR1 is LNHNV and CDR2 is YYDKDF in the germline V gene (reference sequence). This chain's CDR3 is CATSRGLGGSRNEQYF. The CDR3 coding sequence is TGTGCCACCAGCAGAGGCCTGGGCGGTTCAAGGAACGAGCAGTACTTC.

The genes are TRBV19 and TRBJ2-3; unclear D gene. Trimming took off 5 bases at V and 2 bases at J, with 14 bases between the two ends. This CDR3 region has 15 residues. Germline CDR1 LNHDA, CDR2 SQIVND (reference sequence). CDR3 protein: CASSSRTLDTDTQYF. The CDR3 nucleotides are TGTGCCAGTAGTTCCCGGACCCTTGACACAGATACGCAGTATTTT. Full variable domain (missing parts from reference TRBV19 and TRBJ2-3): DGGITQSPKYLFRKEGQNVTLSCEQNLNHDAMYWYRQDPGQGLRLIYYSQIVNDFQKGDIAEGYSVSREKKESFPLTVTSAQKNPTAFYLCASSSRTLDTDTQYFGPGTRLTVL.

The table lists this clone with a count of one. The chain combines TRBV2 with TRBJ1-6; a possible D gene is TRBD1 (6 bases). Germline V gene sequence: CDR1 SNHLY, CDR2 FYNNEI. The length of the CDR3 is 15 residues. With 5 bases removed from V and 6 bases from J, the gap between germline ends came to 14 bases. CDR3 protein: CASSSRTGSNSPLHF. The CDR3, as DNA: TGTGCCAGCAGTAGCCGAACAGGGAGTAATTCACCCCTCCACTTT.

The gene calls are TRBV18 and TRBJ2-5; D is undetermined. This CDR3 spans 13 amino acids. V gave up 2 bases and J gave up 7 bases, with 11 bases separating them. Germline CDR1 reads KGHSH; CDR2 reads LQKENI. This CDR3 is CASSPASPGTQYF. The DNA for the CDR3 is TGTGCCAGCTCACCAGCCTCCCCGGGGACCCAGTACTTC.

The V and J genes are TRBV7-2 and TRBJ2-2, with TRBD2 identical over 9 bases. V was pared by 1 base and J by 8 bases, with 11 bases of the junction left unmatched. This CDR3 has 17 amino acids. Germline lookup yields CDR1 SGHTA and CDR2 FQGNSA. CDR3 loop: CASSLVAREGLAGELFF. CDR3 nucleotides: TGTGCCAGCAGCTTAGTTGCGCGGGAGGGCCTAGCGGGGGAGCTGTTTTTT.

The table lists this clone with a count of one. The CDR3 reads CASSPGHGVEKLFF. Written as DNA, the CDR3 is TGCGCCAGCAGCCCCGGCCATGGAGTGGAAAAACTGTTTTTT. The genes are TRBV4-1 and TRBJ1-4; no clear D. This CDR3 is built from 14 residues. Trimming pared 4 bases from V and 8 bases from J, leaving 14 bases between. Germline CDR1 and CDR2: MGHRA and YSYEKL.

This rearrangement joins TRBV19 to TRBJ2-2, with a tentative D call TRBD2 (5 bases). The CDR3 length is 13 residues. CDR1 LNHDA and CDR2 SQIVND come from the germline V gene (reference sequence). V was pared by 7 bases and J by 7 bases, with 13 bases between. This CDR3 is CASTLSGYGELFF. CDR3 nucleotide sequence: TGTGCCAGTACCCTAAGCGGATACGGGGAGCTGTTTTTT.

The chain uses TRBV30 and TRBJ1-5; no firm D call. Germline CDR1 reads GTSNPN; CDR2 reads SVGIG (reference sequence). Trimming took 4 bases from V and 6 from J, leaving 13 bases between them. This CDR3 is 13 amino acids long. DNA of the CDR3: TGTGCCTGGACGTCTTCGCTAGGTCAGCCCCAGCATTTT. Its translation is CAWTSSLGQPQHF.

This chain joins TRBV10-3 and TRBJ2-7, with D unclear. The CDR3 is 16 amino acids. Germline loops: CDR1 ENHRY, CDR2 SYGVKD. Trimming removed 0 bases at V and 0 bases at J, with 12 bases between. The CDR3 loop reads CAISESKGFFSYEQYF. CDR3 DNA: TGTGCCATCAGTGAGTCGAAGGGTTTCTTCTCCTACGAGCAGTACTTC.

For this clone: Other DNA sequences in the same sample also yield this CDR3. The chain employs TRBV30 and TRBJ1-5; 8 bases map to TRBD1. Trimming at V came to 3 bases and at J to 5 bases, leaving 3 bases not matched to a gene. The length of the CDR3 is 13 residues. Germline V gene lookup returns CDR1 GTSNPN and CDR2 SVGIG (reference sequence). The CDR3 sequence is CAWRGTGDQPQHF. In DNA, the CDR3 is TGTGCCTGGAGAGGGACAGGAGATCAGCCCCAGCATTTT. Full variable domain (missing parts from reference TRBV30 and TRBJ1-5): SQTIHQWPATLVQPVGSPLSLECTVEGTSNPNLYWYRQAAGRGLQLLFYSVGIGQISSEVPQNLSASRPQDRQFILSSKKLLLSDSGFYLCAWRGTGDQPQHFGDGTRLSIL.

The chain employs TRBV28 and TRBJ1-2; 8 bases are shared with TRBD1. The CDR3 is 15 amino acids. Germline lookup yields CDR1 MDHEN and CDR2 SYDVKM. V gave up 4 bases and J gave up 4 bases; unmatched junction bases: 8. CDR3: CASSSQGAYGYGYTF. In DNA form, the CDR3 reads TGTGCCAGCAGTTCTCAGGGGGCTTACGGCTATGGCTACACCTTC.

The V call is TRBV2, the J call TRBJ2-1, with D possibly being TRBD1 (5 bases). The V end lost 8 bases, the J end lost 2 bases, and 16 bases lay between the germline ends. The CDR3 loop spans 15 amino acids. From germline, CDR1 is SNHLY and CDR2 FYNNEI. CDR3 DNA: TGTGCCAGCGCCGCCGGAAGGGGCGCCTACAATGAGCAGTTCTTC. This translates into CASAAGRGAYNEQFF.

V and J are TRBV30 and TRBJ2-7; TRBD1 matches at 7 bases. Germline CDR1 and CDR2: GTSNPN and SVGIG (reference sequence). The CDR3 contains 14 residues. Losses at the gene ends were 1 base for V and 1 base for J; bases not matched to a gene: 4. CDR3 residues: CAWSDRTGSYEQYF. CDR3 nucleotide sequence: TGTGCCTGGAGTGACCGGACAGGTTCCTACGAGCAGTACTTC.

On this clone itself: The sample carries other DNA sequences with the same CDR3. CDR3 sequence: CAWSAQGTEAFF. The CDR3 nucleotides are TGTGCCTGGAGTGCTCAGGGCACTGAAGCTTTCTTT. The V gene is TRBV30, the J gene TRBJ1-1; D is possibly TRBD1 (5 bases). This CDR3 has 12 amino acids. CDR1 and CDR2 from the germline V gene are GTSNPN and SVGIG (reference sequence). Between the trimmed V and J ends, which lost 1 base and 4 bases, there was a span of 7 bases.

With regard to this clone: Other DNA sequences of this sample code for an identical CDR3. The chain uses TRBV9 and TRBJ1-3, with D possibly matching TRBD1 (5 bases). Trimming left V 0 bases short and J 0 bases short, with 7 bases between. The CDR3 runs to 15 residues. The germline gives CDR1 SGDLS, CDR2 YYNGEE. CDR3 bases: TGTGCCAGCAGCGTAGGTGGGACCTCTGGAAACACCATATATTTT. Encoded protein: CASSVGGTSGNTIYF.

This chain joins TRBV7-2 and TRBJ2-1; 7 bases fit TRBD1. The CDR3 length is 17 residues. The ends lost 3 bases at V and 0 bases at J; junction bases unmatched: 8. Germline CDR1 and CDR2: SGHTA and FQGNSA. CDR3 DNA sequence: TGTGCCAGCAGCTTTCTTAATAGGGGGCACTCCTACAATGAGCAGTTCTTC. This sequence encodes CASSFLNRGHSYNEQFF.

The DNA for the CDR3 is TGTGCCAGCAGTGTTAGGATATACAATGAGCAGTTCTTC. As protein: CASSVRIYNEQFF. V and J are TRBV6-1 and TRBJ2-1, with D unclear. Per the germline V gene, CDR1 is MNHNS and CDR2 is SASEGT. The CDR3 loop spans 13 amino acids. Deletions cut 4 bases from V and 4 bases from J, with 8 bases between.

The CDR3 reads CASSTWGISYEQYF. The DNA for the CDR3 is TGTGCCAGCAGCACTTGGGGCATCTCCTACGAGCAGTACTTC. The genes are TRBV6-1 and TRBJ2-7, with D possibly TRBD1 on 5 matching bases. CDR1 is MNHNS and CDR2 is SASEGT in the germline V gene. V dropped 6 bases and J dropped 0 bases, with 12 bases sitting between them. CDR3 length equals 14 residues.

The chain's CDR3 is CASSLELAGGPNEQFF. The CDR3 DNA reads as TGCGCCAGCAGCTTGGAGCTAGCGGGAGGGCCCAATGAGCAGTTCTTC. The chain couples TRBV5-1 to TRBJ2-1; 12 bases are shared with TRBD2. The germline V gene has CDR1 SGHRS and CDR2 YFSETQ. The CDR3 is 16 residues long. Losses at the gene ends were 0 bases for V and 6 bases for J; bases not matched to a gene: 4.

The CDR3 here is CAWSLLGTGVTNSNQPQHF. For the CDR3, the DNA is TGTGCCTGGAGTCTACTCGGGACAGGGGTTACTAATAGCAATCAGCCCCAGCATTTT. J is TRBJ1-5 and V is TRBV30; 10 bases line up with TRBD1. CDR1 and CDR2 (germline): GTSNPN, SVGIG (reference sequence). With V trimmed by 2 bases and J by 0 bases, 13 bases remained unmatched. The CDR3 spans 19 residues.

The chain couples TRBV30 to TRBJ1-3, with a tentative D call TRBD1 (6 bases). Looked up from germline, CDR1 is GTSNPN and CDR2 is SVGIG (reference sequence). The CDR3 consists of 13 residues. The CDR3 is CARGGISGNTIYF. As DNA, the CDR3 is TGTGCGAGAGGGGGGATCTCTGGAAACACCATATATTTT.

This sequence joins TRBV7-2 and TRBJ1-2, with a tentative D call TRBD1 (6 bases). Germline lookup yields CDR1 SGHTA and CDR2 FQGNSA. V lost 1 base to trimming and J lost 7 bases, with 10 bases between them. The CDR3 totals 13 residues. CDR3 sequence (DNA): TGTGCCAGCAGCTTAGTACCAGGGGTTGGCTACACCTTC. Translating it yields CASSLVPGVGYTF.

The chain recombines TRBV4-3 with TRBJ2-7; TRBD2 might be the D (5 bases). V was pared by 0 bases and J by 0 bases, with 18 bases between. The CDR3 loop spans 18 amino acids. Germline CDR1 LGHNA, CDR2 YSLEER. CDR3 loop: CASSQDPPGGSSSYEQYF. The CDR3 DNA sequence: TGCGCCAGCAGCCAAGACCCCCCTGGCGGGTCGAGCTCCTACGAGCAGTACTTC.

This chain joins TRBV5-6 and TRBJ1-2; weak D call: TRBD1 (5 bases). This CDR3 comprises 17 residues. V dropped 2 bases and J dropped 0 bases, with 17 bases sitting between them. The germline CDR1 and CDR2 sequences are SGHDT and YYEEEE. CDR3 sequence (DNA): TGTGCCAGCAGCTTTGGGGGACCGCACATGCCTAACTATGGCTACACCTTC. Protein: CASSFGGPHMPNYGYTF.

This chain connects TRBV10-2 to TRBJ2-1; D unresolved. Germline CDR1 is WSHSY and CDR2 is SAAADI. Trimming shortened V by 7 bases and J by 6 bases, and 19 bases separated the two germline ends. This CDR3 is built from 15 residues. The CDR3 loop is CASNAVEPLGNEQFF. The CDR3, as DNA: TGCGCCAGCAATGCGGTTGAGCCCCTCGGCAATGAGCAGTTCTTC.

This chain uses TRBV6-5 with TRBJ1-2; 7 nucleotides match TRBD1. The J segment lost 8 bases and the V segment lost 4 bases, leaving 7 bases of the junction unmatched. This CDR3 contains 13 residues. Germline CDR1 MNHEY, CDR2 SVGAGI. CDR3 amino acids: CASSSGTARGYTF. The CDR3 coding sequence is TGTGCCAGCAGTTCAGGGACAGCCAGGGGCTACACCTTC.